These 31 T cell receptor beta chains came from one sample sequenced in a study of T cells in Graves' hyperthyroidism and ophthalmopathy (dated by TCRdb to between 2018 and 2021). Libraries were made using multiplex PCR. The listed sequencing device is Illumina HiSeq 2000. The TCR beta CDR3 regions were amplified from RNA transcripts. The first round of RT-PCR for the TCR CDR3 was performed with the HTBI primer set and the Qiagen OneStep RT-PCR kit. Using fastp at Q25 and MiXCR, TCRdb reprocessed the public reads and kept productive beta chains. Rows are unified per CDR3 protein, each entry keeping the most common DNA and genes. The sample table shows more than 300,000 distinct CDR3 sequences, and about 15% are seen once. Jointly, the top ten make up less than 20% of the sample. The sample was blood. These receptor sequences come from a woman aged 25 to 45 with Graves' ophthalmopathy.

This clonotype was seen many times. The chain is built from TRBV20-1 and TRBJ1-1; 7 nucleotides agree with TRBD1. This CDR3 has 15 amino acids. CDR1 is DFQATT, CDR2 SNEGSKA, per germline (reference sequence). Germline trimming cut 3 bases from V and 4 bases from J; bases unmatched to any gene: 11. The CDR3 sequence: CSASDKGATGTEAFF. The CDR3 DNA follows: TGCAGTGCTAGTGATAAGGGGGCGACGGGCACTGAAGCTTTCTTT.

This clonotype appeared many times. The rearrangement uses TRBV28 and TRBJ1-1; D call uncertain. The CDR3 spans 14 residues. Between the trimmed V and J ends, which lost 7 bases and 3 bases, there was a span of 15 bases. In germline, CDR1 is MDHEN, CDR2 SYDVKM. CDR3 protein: CASTCPHRDTEAFF. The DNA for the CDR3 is TGTGCCAGCACTTGTCCACACCGGGACACTGAAGCTTTCTTT.

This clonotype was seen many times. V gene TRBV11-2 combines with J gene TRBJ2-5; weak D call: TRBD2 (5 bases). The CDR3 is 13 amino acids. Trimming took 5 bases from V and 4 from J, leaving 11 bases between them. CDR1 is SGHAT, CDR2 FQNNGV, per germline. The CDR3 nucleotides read TGTGCCAGCAGCACTAGTATTGGAGAGACCCAGTACTTC. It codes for CASSTSIGETQYF.

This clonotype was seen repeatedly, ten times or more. The DNA for the CDR3 is TGCAGTGCTAGGGGGGATCGAGGGATAGAAGAGACCCAGTACTTC. It translates to CSARGDRGIEETQYF. The J gene is TRBJ2-5, the V gene TRBV20-1, with D perhaps matching TRBD1 or TRBD2 (5 bases each). Trimming took off 3 bases at V and 3 bases at J, with 17 bases between the two ends. The V gene's germline CDR1 is DFQATT and CDR2 SNEGSKA (reference sequence). This CDR3 is 15 amino acids long.

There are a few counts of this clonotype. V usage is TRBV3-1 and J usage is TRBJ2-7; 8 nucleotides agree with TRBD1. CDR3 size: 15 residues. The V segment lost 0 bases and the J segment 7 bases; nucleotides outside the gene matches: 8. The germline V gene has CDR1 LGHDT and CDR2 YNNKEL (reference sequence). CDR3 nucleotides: TGTGCCAGCAGCCAAGATCCAACAGGGGGGAGAGAGCAGTACTTC. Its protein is CASSQDPTGGREQYF.

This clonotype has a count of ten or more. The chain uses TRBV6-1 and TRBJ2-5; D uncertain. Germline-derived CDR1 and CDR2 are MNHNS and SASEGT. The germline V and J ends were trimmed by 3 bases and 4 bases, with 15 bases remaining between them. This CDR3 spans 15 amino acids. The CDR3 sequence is CASSDSAWVRETQYF. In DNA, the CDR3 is TGTGCCAGCAGTGATTCCGCCTGGGTTCGAGAGACCCAGTACTTC.

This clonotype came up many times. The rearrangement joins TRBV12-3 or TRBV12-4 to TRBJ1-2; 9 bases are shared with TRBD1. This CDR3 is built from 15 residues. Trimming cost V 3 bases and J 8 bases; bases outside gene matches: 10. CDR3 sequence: CASSFSGTGRRGYTF. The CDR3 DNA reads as TGTGCCAGCAGTTTTTCCGGGACAGGGAGGCGGGGCTACACCTTC.

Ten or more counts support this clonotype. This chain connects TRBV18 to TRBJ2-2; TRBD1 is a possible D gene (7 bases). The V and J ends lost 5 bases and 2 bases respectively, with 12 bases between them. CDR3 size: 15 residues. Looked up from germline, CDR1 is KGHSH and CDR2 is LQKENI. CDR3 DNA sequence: TGTGCCAGCTCATCGACAGGGACTAACACCGGGGAGCTGTTTTTT. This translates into CASSSTGTNTGELFF.

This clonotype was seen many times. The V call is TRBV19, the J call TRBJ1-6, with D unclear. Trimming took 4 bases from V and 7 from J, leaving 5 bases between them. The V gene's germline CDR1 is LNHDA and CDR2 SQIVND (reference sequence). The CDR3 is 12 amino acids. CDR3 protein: CASSTQNSPLHF. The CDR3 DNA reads TGTGCCAGTAGTACGCAGAATTCACCCCTCCACTTT.

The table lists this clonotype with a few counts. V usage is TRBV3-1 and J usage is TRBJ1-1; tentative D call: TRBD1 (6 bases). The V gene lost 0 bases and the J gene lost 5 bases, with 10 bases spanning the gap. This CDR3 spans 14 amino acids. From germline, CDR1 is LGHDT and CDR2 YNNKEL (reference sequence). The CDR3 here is CASSQEGGWTEAFF. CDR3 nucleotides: TGTGCCAGCAGCCAAGAAGGGGGTTGGACTGAAGCTTTCTTT.

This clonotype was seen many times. This CDR3 is CAWMNYGYTF. The DNA for the CDR3 is TGTGCCTGGATGAACTATGGCTACACCTTC. The rearrangement joins TRBV30 to TRBJ1-2; D remains unclear. The germline V and J ends were trimmed by 4 bases and 2 bases, with 2 bases remaining between them. The CDR3 totals 10 residues. The germline CDR1 and CDR2 sequences are GTSNPN and SVGIG (reference sequence).

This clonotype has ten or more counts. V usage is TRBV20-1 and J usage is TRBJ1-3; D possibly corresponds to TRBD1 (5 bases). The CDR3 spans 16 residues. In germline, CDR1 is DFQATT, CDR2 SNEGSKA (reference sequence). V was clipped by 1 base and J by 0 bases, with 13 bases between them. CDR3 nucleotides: TGCAGTGCTAGAGTTGGGACGTCAAACTCTGGAAACACCATATATTTT. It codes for CSARVGTSNSGNTIYF.

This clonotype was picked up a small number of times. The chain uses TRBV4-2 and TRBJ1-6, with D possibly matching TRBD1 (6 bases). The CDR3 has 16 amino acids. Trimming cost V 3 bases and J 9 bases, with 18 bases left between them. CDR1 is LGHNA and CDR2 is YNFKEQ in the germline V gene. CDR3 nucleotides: TGTGCCAGCAGCCAGGAAACCACAGGGTTGGGTTCACCCCTCCACTTT. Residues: CASSQETTGLGSPLHF.

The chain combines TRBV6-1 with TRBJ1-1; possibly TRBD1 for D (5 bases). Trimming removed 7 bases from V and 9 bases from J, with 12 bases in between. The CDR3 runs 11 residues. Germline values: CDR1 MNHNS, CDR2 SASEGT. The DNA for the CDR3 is TGTGCCAGCAATCCCAGGGTGCAAGCTTTCTTT. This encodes CASNPRVQAFF.

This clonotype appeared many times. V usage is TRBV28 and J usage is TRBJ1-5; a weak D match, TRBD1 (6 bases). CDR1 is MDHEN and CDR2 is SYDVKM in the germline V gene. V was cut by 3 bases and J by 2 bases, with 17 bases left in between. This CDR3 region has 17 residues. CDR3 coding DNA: TGTGCCAGCAGTTTGAGAAGGGGGGATTCGGGCAATCAGCCCCAGCATTTT. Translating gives CASSLRRGDSGNQPQHF.

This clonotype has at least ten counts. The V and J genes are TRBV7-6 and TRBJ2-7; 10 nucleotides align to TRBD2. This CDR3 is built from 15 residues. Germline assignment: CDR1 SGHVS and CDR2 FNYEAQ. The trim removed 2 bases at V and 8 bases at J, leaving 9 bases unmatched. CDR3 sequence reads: CASSLKLAGSSQQYF. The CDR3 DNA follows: TGTGCCAGCAGCTTAAAACTAGCGGGGTCTTCTCAGCAGTACTTC.

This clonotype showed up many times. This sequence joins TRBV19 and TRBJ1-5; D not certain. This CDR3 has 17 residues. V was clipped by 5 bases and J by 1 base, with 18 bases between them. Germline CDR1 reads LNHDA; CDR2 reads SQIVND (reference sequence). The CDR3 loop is CASSHAVFDTSNQPQHF. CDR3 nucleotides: TGTGCCAGTAGTCACGCCGTTTTTGATACGAGCAATCAGCCCCAGCATTTT.

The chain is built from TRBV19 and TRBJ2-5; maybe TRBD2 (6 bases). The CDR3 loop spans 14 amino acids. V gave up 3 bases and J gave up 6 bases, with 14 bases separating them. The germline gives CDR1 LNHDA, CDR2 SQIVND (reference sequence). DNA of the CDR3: TGTGCCAGTAGTATGGGACTGCAAAGCCAGACCCAGTACTTC. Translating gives CASSMGLQSQTQYF.

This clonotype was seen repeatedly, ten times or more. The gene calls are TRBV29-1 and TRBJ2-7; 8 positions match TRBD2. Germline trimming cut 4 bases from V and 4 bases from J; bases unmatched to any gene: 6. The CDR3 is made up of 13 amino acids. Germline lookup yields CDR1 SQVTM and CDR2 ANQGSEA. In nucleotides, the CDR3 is TGCAGCGTTGGGAGCGGGGGCTTTTACGAGCAGTACTTC. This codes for CSVGSGGFYEQYF.

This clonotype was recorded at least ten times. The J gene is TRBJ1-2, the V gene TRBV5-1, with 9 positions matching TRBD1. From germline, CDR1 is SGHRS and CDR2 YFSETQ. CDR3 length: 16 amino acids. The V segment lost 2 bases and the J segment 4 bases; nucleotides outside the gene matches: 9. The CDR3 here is CASSLGQGPTTYGYTF. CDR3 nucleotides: TGCGCCAGCAGCTTAGGACAGGGGCCTACTACCTATGGCTACACCTTC.

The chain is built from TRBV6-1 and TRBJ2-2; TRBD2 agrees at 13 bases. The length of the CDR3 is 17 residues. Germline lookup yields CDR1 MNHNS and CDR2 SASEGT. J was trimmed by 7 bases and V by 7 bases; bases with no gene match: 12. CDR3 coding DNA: TGTGCCAGCAAGCGGACTAGCGGGGGTGGAAAGGGCGGGGAGCTGTTTTTT. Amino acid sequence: CASKRTSGGGKGGELFF.

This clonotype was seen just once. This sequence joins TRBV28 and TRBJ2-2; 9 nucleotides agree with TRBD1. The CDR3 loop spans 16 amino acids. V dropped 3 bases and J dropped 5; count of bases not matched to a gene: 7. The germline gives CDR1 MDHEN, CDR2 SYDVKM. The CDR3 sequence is CASSLFTGGGTGELFF. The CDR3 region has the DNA TGTGCCAGCAGTTTGTTCACAGGGGGCGGGACCGGGGAGCTGTTTTTT. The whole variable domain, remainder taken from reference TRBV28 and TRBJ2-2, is DVKVTQSSRYLVKRTGEKVFLECVQDMDHENMFWYRQDPGLGLRLIYFSYDVKMKEKGDIPEGYSVSREKKERFSLILESASTNQTSMYLCASSLFTGGGTGELFFGEGSRLTVL.

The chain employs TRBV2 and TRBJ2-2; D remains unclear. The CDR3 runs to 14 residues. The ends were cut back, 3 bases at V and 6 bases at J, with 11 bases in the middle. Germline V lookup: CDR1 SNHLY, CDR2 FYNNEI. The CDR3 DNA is TGTGCCAGCAGTGACGGTAGGGAACCCGGGGAGCTGTTTTTT. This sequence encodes CASSDGREPGELFF.

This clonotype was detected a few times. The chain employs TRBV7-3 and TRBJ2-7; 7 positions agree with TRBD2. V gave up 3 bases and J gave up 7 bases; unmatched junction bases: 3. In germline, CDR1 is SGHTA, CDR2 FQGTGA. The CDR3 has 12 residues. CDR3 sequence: CASSFPGGEQYF. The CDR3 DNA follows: TGTGCCAGCAGCTTCCCCGGGGGGGAGCAGTACTTC.

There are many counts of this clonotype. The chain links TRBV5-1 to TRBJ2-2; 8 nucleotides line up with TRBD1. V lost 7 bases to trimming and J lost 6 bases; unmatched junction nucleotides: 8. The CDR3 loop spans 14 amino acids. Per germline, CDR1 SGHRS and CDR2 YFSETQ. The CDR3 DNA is TGCGCCAGCCGATTCACCAGGGGGCCCGGGGAGCTGTTTTTT. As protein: CASRFTRGPGELFF.

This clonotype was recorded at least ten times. The CDR3 loop reads CASSLRPGQDLSNYGYTF. The CDR3 DNA sequence: TGTGCCAGCAGCCTCAGGCCGGGACAGGACTTATCGAACTATGGCTACACCTTC. The genes are TRBV3-1 and TRBJ1-2, with 8 positions matching TRBD1. V shed 4 bases and J 2 bases; nucleotides not matched to a gene: 15. The CDR3 spans 18 residues. Germline V lookup: CDR1 LGHDT, CDR2 YNNKEL (reference sequence).

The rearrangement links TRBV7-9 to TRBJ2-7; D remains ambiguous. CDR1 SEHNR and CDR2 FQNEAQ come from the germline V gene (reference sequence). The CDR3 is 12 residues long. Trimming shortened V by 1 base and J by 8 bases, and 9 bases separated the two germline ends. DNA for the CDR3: TGTGCCAGCAGCTTAGTAACCTCCCAGCAGTACTTC. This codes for CASSLVTSQQYF.

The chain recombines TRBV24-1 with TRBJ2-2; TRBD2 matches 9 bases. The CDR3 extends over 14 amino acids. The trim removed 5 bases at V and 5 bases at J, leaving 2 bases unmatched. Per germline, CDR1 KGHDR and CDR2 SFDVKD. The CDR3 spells CATSGLAGTGELFF. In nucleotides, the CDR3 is TGTGCCACCAGTGGGCTAGCGGGAACCGGGGAGCTGTTTTTT.

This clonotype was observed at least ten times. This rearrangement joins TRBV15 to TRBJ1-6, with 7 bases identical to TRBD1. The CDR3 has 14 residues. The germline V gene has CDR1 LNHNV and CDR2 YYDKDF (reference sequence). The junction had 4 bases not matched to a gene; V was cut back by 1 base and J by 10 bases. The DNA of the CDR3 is TGTGCCACCAGCAGAGGAGGGGGCACGTCACCCCTCCACTTT. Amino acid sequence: CATSRGGGTSPLHF.

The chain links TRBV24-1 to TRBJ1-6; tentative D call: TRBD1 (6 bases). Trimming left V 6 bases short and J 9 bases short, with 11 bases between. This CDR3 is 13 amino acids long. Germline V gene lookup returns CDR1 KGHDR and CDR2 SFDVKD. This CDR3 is CATSSTGTSPLHF. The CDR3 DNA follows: TGTGCCACCAGTTCTACAGGGACTTCACCCCTCCACTTT.

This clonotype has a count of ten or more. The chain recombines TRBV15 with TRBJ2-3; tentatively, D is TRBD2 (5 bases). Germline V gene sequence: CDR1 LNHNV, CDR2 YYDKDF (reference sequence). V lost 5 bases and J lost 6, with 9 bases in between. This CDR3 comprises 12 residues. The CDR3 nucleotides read TGTGCCACCAGCCAATGGAGGGATACGCAGTATTTT. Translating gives CATSQWRDTQYF.